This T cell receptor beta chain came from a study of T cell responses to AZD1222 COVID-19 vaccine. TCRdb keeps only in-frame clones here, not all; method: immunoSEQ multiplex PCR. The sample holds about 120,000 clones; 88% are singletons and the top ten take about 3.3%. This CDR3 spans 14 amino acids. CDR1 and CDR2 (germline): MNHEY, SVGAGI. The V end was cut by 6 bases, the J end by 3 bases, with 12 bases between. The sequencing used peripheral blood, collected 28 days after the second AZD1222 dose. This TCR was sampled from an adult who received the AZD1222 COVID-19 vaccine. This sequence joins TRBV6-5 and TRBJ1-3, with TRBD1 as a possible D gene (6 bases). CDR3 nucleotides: TGTGCCAGCAGCAGAGTAGGGGGTGGAAACACCATATATTTT. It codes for CASSRVGGGNTIYF.